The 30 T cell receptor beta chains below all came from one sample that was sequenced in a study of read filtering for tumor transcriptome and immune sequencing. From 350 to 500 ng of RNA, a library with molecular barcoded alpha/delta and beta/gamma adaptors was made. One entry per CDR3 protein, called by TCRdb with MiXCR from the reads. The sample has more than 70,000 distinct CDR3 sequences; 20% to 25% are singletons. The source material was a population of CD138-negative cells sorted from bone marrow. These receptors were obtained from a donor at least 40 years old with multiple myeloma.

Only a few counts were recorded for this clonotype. The CDR3 sequence: CASSQVAGKETQYF. DNA for the CDR3: TGTGCCAGCAGCCAAGTAGCGGGGAAAGAGACCCAGTACTTC. The chain joins TRBV3-1 to TRBJ2-5; 8 nucleotides match TRBD2. With V trimmed by 1 base and J by 3 bases, 1 base remained unmatched. The length of the CDR3 is 14 residues. Germline lookup yields CDR1 LGHDT and CDR2 YNNKEL (reference sequence).

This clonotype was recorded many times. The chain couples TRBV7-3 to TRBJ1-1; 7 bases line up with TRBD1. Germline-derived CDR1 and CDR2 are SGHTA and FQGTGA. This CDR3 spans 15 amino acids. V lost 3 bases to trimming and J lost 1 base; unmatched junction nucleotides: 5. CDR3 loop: CASSLTGQRNTEAFF. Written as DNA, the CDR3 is TGTGCCAGCAGCTTGACGGGACAGAGGAACACTGAAGCTTTCTTT.

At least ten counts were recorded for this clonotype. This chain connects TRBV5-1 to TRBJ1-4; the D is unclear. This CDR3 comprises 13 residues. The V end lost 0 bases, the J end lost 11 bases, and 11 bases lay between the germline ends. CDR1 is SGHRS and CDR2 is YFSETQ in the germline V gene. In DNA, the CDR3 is TGCGCCAGCAGCTTGGATAATGTGGGGAAACTGTTTTTT. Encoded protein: CASSLDNVGKLFF.

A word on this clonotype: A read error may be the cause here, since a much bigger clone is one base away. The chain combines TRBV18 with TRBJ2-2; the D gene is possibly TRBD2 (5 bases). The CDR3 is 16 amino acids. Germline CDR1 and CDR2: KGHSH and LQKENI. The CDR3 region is CASSPQGTQSTGEPFF. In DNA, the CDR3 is TGTGCCAGCTCACCACAAGGAACTCAGAGCACCGGGGAGCCGTTTTTT.

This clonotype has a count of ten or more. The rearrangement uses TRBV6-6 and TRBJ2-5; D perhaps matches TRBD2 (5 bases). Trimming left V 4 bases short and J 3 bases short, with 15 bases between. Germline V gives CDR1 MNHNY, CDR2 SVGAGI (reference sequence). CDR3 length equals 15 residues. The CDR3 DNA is TGTGCCAGCAGTTGGGAATCGCGAGGGAAAGAGACCCAGTACTTC. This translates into CASSWESRGKETQYF.

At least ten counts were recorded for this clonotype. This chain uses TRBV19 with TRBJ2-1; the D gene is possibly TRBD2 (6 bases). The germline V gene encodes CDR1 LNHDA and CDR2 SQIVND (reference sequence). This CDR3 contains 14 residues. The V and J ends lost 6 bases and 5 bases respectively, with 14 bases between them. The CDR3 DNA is TGTGCCAGTAGCCCCGGGAGCCCAAACAATGAGCAGTTCTTC. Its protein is CASSPGSPNNEQFF.

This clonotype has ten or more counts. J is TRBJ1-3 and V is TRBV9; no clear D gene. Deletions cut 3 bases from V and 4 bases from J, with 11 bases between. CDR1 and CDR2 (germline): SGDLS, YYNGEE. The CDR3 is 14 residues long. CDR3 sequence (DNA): TGTGCCAGCAGCGAAGGTTCGGGAGGAAACACCATATATTTT. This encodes CASSEGSGGNTIYF.

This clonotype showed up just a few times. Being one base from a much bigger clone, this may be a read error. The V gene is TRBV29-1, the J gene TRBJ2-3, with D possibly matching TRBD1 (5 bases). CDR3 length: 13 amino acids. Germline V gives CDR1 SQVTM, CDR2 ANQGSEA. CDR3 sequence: CGVVGRNTDTQYF. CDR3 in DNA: TGCGGCGTTGTGGGGCGGAATACAGATACGCAGTATTTT.

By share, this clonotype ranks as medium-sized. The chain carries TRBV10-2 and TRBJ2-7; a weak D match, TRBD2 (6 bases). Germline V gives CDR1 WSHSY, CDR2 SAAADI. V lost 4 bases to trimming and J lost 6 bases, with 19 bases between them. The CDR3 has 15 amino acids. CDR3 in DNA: TGCGCCAGCAGTGCCGCCCTAGCGTCGGCCTCCGAGCAGTACTTC. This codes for CASSAALASASEQYF.

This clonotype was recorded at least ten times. CDR3 region: CASSQAGNQPQHF. The CDR3 nucleotides are TGTGCCAGCAGCCAAGCTGGGAATCAGCCCCAGCATTTT. The chain couples TRBV27 to TRBJ1-5; D not resolved. Germline CDR1 reads MNHEY; CDR2 reads SMNVEV (reference sequence). This CDR3 region has 13 residues. Deletions cut 6 bases from V and 4 bases from J, with 10 bases between.

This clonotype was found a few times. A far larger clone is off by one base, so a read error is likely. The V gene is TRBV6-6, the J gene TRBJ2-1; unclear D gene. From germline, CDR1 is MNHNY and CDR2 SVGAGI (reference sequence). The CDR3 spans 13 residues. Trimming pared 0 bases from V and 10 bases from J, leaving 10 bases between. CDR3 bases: TGTGCCAGCAGTTACTCCTCCTGCCTCGAGCAGTTCTTC. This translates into CASSYSSCLEQFF.

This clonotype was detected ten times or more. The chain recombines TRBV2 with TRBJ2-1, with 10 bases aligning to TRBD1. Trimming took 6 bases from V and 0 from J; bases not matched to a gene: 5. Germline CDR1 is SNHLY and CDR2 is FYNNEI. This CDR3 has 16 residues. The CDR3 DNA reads TGTGCCAGCAGAGAAAGGACAGGGGGCTCCTACAATGAGCAGTTCTTC. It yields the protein CASRERTGGSYNEQFF. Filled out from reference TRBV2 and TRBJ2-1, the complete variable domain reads EPEVTQTPSHQVTQMGQEVILRCVPISNHLYFYWYRQILGQKVEFLVSFYNNEISEKSEIFDDQFSVERPDGSNFTLKIRSTKLEDSAMYFCASRERTGGSYNEQFFGPGTRLTVL.

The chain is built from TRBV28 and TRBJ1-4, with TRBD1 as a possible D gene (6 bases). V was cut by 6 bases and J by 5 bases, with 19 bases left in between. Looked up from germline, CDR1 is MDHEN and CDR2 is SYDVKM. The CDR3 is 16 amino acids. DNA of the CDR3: TGTGCCAGCAGGGTTTTGACAGGTCGCCCCAATGAAAAACTGTTTTTT. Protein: CASRVLTGRPNEKLFF.

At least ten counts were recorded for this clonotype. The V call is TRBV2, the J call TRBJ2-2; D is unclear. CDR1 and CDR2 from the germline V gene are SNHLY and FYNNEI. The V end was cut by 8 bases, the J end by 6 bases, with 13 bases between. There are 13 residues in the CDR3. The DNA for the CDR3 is TGTGCCAGCTTTAAAGGACGGGCCGGGGAGCTGTTTTTT. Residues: CASFKGRAGELFF.

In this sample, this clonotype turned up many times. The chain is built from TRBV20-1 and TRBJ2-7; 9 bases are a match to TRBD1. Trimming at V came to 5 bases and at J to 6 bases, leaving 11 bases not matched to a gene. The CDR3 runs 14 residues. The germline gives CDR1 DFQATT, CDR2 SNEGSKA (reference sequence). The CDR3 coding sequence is TGCAGTGCTCTCAGGACAGGGGAGGAATTCGAGCAGTACTTC. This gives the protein CSALRTGEEFEQYF.

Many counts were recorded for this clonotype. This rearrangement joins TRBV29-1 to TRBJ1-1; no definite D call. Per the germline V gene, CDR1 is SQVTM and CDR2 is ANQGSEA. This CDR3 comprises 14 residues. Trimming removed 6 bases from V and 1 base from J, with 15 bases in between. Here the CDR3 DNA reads TGCAGCGTCCTGAGGGCTCGGTCGAACACTGAAGCTTTCTTT. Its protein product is CSVLRARSNTEAFF.

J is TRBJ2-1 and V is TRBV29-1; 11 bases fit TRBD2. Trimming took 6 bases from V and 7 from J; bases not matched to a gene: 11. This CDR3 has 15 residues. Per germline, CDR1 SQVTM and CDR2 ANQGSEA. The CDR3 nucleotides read TGCAGCGTCGCCTTACTAGCGGGGGTAGGAAATGAGCAGTTCTTC. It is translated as CSVALLAGVGNEQFF.

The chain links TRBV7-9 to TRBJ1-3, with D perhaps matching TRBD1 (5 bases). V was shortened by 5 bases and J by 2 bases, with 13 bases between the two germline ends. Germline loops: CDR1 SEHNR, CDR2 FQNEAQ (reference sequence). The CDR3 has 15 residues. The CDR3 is CASSPPGRAGNTIYF. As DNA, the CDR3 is TGTGCCAGCAGCCCCCCAGGGAGGGCTGGAAACACCATATATTTT.

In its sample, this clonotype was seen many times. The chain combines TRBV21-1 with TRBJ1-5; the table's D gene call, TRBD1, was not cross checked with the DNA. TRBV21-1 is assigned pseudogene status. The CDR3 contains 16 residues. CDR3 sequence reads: CASSSPVGILDQPQHF. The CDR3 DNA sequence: TGTGCCAGCAGCTCCCCGGTGGGGATTCTTGATCAGCCCCAGCATTTT.

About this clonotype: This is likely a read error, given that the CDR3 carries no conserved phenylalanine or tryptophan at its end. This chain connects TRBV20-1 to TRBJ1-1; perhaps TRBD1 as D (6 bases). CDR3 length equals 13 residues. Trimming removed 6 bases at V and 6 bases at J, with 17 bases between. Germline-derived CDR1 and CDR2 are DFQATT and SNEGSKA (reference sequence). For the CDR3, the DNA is TGCAGTGCAGGGGGGTCCGGTCATGCTGAAGCTTTCCTT. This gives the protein CSAGGSGHAEAFL.

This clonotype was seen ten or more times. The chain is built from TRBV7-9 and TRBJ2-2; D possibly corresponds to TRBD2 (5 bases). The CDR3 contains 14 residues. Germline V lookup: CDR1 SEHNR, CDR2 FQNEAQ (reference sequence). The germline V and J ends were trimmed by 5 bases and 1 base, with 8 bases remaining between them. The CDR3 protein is CASSEEENTGELFF. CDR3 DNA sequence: TGTGCCAGCAGCGAGGAGGAGAACACCGGGGAGCTGTTTTTT.

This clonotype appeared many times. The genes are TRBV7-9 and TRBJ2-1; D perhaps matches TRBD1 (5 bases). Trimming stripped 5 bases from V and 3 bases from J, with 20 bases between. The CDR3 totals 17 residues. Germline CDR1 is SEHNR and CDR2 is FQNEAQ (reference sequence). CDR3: CASSGLLGQVGYNEQFF. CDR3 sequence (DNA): TGTGCCAGCAGCGGCCTTTTGGGGCAGGTGGGCTACAATGAGCAGTTCTTC.

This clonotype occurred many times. Written as DNA, the CDR3 is TGTGCCAGCGGTATTCAGTTTAACTATGGCTACACCTTC. It translates to CASGIQFNYGYTF. The chain employs TRBV28 and TRBJ1-2; D gene uncertain. Germline loops: CDR1 MDHEN, CDR2 SYDVKM. Trimming took 8 bases from V and 1 from J, leaving 11 bases between them. This CDR3 is built from 13 residues.

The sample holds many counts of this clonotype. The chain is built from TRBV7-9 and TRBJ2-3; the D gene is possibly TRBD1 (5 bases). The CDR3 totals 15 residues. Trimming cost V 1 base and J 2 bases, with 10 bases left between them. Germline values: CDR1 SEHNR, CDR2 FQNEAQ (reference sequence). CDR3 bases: TGTGCCAGCAGCTTAGATTGGGGCCCCACAGATACGCAGTATTTT. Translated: CASSLDWGPTDTQYF.

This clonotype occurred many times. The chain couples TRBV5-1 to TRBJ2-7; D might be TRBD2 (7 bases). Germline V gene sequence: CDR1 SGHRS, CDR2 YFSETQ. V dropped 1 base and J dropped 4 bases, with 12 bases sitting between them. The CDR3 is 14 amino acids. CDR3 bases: TGCGCCAGCAGCTTGATGGGGGGGCTTTACGAGCAGTACTTC. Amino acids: CASSLMGGLYEQYF.

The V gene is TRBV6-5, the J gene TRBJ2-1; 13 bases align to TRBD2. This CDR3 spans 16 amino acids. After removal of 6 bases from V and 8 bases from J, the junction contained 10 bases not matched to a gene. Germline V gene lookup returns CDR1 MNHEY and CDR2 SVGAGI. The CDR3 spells CASRTLAGGPFHEQFF. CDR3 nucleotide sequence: TGTGCCAGCAGAACACTAGCGGGGGGGCCGTTTCATGAGCAGTTCTTC.

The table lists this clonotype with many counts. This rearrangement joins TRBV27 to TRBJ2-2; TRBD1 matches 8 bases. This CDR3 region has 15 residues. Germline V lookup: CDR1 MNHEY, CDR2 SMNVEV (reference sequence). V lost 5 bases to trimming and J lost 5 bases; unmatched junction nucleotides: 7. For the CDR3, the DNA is TGTGCCAGCAGTCACGGACAGGGACGGACCGGGGAGCTGTTTTTT. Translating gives CASSHGQGRTGELFF.

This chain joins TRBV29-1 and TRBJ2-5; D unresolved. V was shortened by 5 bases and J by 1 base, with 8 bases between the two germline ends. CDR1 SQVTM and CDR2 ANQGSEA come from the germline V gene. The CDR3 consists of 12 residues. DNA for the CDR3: TGCAGCGTTCGTCAGGTCCAAGAGACCCAGTACTTC. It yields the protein CSVRQVQETQYF.

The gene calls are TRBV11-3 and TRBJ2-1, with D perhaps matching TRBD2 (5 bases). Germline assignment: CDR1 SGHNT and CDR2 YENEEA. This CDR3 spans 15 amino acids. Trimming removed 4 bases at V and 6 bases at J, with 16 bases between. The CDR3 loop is CASSSRTLPPNEQFF. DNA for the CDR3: TGTGCCAGCAGCTCCCGGACTTTACCCCCCAATGAGCAGTTCTTC.

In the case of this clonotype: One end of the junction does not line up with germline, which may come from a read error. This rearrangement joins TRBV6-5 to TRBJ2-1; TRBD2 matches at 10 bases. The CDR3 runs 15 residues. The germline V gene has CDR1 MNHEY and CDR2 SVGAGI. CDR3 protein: CASRLSTSGASEQFF. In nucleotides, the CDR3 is TGCGCCAGCAGGCTAAGTACTAGCGGGGCAAGTGAGCAGTTCTTC.